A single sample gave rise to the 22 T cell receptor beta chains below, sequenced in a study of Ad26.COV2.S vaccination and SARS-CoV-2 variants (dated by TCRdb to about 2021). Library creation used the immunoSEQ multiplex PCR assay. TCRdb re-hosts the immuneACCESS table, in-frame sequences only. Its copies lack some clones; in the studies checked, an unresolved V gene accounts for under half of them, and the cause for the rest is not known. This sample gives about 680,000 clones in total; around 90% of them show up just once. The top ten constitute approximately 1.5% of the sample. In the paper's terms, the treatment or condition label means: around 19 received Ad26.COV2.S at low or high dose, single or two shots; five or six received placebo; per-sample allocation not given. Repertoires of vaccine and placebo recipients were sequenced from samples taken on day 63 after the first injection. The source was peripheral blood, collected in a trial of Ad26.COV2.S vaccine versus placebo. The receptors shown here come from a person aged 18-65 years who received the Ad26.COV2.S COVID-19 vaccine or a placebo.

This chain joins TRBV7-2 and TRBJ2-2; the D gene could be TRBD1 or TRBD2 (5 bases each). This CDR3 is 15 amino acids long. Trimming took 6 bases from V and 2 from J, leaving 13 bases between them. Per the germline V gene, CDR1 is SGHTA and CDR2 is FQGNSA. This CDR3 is CASRPGPINTGELFF. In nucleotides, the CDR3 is TGTGCCAGCAGACCGGGGCCTATAAACACCGGGGAGCTGTTTTTT.

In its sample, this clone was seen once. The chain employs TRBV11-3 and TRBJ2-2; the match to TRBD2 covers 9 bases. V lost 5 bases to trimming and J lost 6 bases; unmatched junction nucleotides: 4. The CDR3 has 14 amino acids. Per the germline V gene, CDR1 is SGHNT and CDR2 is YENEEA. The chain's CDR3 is CASSLGTSPGELFF. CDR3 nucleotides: TGTGCCAGCAGCCTGGGGACTAGCCCCGGGGAGCTGTTTTTT.

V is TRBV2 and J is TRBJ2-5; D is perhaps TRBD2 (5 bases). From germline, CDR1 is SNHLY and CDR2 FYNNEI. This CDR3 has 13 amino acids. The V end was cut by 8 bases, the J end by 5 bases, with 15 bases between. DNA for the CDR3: TGTGCCAGCCCGAGAACCACGGGGGAGACCCAGTACTTC. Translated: CASPRTTGETQYF.

The CDR3 coding sequence is TGTGCCAGCAGTTACGCTAACATTGGGTTTGAAGCTTTCTTT. Residues: CASSYANIGFEAFF. The chain links TRBV6-5 to TRBJ1-1, with D unclear. V was cut by 2 bases and J by 7 bases, with 14 bases left in between. Germline CDR1 is MNHEY and CDR2 is SVGAGI. The CDR3 length is 14 residues.

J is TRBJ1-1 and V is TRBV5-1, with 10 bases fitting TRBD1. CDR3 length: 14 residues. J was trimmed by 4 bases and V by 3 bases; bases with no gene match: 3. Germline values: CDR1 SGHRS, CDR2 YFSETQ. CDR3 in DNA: TGCGCCAGCAGCTCGACAGGGGGCGGCACTGAAGCTTTCTTT. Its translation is CASSSTGGGTEAFF.

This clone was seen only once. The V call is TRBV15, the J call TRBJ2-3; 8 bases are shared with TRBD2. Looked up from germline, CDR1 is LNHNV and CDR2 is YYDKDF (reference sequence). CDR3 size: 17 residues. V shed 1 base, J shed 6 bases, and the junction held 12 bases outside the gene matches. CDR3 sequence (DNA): TGTGCCACCAGCAGAGTCCGGGGAGCGGGGGCGACCGATACGCAGTATTTT. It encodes CATSRVRGAGATDTQYF.

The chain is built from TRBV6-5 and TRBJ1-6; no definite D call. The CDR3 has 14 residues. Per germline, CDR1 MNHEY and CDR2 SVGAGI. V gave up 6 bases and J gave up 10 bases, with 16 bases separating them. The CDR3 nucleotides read TGTGCCAGCAGCCCGGACCGTTTTTGGTCACCCCTCCACTTT. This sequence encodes CASSPDRFWSPLHF.

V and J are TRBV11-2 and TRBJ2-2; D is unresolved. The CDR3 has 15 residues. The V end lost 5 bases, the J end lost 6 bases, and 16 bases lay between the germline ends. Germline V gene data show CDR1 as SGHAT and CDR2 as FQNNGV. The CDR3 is CASSLGALMAGELFF. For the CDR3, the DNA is TGTGCCAGCAGCCTCGGAGCCCTCATGGCCGGGGAGCTGTTTTTT.

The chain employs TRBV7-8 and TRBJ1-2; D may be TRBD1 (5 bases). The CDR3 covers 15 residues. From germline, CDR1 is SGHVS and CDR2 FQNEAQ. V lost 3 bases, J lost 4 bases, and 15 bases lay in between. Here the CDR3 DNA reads TGTGCCAGCAGCTTGGGACCGGACGGTCTCTATGGCTACACCTTC. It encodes CASSLGPDGLYGYTF.

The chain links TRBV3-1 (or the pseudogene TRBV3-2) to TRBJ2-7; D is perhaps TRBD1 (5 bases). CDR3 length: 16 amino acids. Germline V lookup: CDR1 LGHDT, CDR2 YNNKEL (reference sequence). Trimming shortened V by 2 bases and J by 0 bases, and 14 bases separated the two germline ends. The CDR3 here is CASSQWGVVSSYEQYF. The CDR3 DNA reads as TGTGCCAGCAGCCAATGGGGCGTGGTCAGCTCCTACGAGCAGTACTTC.

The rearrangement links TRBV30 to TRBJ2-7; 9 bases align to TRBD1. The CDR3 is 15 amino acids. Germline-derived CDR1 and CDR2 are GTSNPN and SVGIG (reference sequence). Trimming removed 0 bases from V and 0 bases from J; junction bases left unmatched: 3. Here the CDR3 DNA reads TGTGCCTGGAGTGTACGGGACAGGGCCTCCTACGAGCAGTACTTC. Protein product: CAWSVRDRASYEQYF. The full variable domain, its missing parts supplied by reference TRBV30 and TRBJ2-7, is SQTIHQWPATLVQPVGSPLSLECTVEGTSNPNLYWYRQAAGRGLQLLFYSVGIGQISSEVPQNLSASRPQDRQFILSSKKLLLSDSGFYLCAWSVRDRASYEQYFGPGTRLTVT.

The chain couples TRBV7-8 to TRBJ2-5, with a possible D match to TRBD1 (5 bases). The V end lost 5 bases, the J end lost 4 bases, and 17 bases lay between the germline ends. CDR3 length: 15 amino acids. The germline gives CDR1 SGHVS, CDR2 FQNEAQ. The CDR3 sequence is CASSHPTGQGETQYF. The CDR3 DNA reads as TGTGCCAGCAGCCACCCGACCGGTCAGGGAGAGACCCAGTACTTC.

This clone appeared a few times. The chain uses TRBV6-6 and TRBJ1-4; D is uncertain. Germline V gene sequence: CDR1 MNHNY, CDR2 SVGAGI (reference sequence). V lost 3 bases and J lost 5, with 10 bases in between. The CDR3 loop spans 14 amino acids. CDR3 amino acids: CASSYRSGNEKLFF. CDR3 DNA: TGTGCCAGCAGTTATCGGTCGGGGAATGAAAAACTGTTTTTT.

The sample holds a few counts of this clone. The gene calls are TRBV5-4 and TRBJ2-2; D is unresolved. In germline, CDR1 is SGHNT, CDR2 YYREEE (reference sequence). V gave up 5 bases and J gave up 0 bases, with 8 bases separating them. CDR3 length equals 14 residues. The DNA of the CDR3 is TGTGCCAGCAGACCGACCGCGAACACCGGGGAGCTGTTTTTT. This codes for CASRPTANTGELFF.

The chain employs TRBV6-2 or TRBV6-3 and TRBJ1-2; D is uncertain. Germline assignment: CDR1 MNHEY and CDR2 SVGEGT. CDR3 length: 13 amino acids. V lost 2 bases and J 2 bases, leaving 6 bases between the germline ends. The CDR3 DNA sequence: TGTGCCAGCAGTTACGGAGGGAACTATGGCTACACCTTC. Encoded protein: CASSYGGNYGYTF.

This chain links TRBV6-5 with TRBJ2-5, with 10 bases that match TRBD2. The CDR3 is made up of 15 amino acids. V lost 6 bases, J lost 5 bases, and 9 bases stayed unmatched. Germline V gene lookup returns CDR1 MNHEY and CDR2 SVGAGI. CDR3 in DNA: TGTGCCAGCAGACAATTAGCGGGAGGAAGGGAGACCCAGTACTTC. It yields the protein CASRQLAGGRETQYF.

CDR3 amino acids: CASSLEGSQPGYGYTF. The CDR3 region has the DNA TGTGCCAGCAGCTTAGAGGGCAGCCAGCCGGGCTATGGCTACACCTTC. This chain connects TRBV7-8 to TRBJ1-2; D gene uncertain. The V gene lost 1 base and the J gene lost 4 bases, with 16 bases spanning the gap. This CDR3 is built from 16 residues. Germline CDR1 SGHVS, CDR2 FQNEAQ.

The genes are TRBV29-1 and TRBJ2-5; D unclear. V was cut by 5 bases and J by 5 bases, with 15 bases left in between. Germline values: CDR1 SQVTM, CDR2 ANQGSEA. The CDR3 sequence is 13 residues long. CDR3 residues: CSVQGGLGETQYF. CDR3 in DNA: TGCAGCGTTCAAGGTGGATTGGGGGAGACCCAGTACTTC. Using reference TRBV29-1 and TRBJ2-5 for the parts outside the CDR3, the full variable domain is SAVISQKPSRDICQRGTSLTIQCQVDSQVTMMFWYRQQPGQSLTLIATANQGSEATYESGFVIDKFPISRPNLTFSTLTVSNMSPEDSSIYLCSVQGGLGETQYFGPGTRLLVL.

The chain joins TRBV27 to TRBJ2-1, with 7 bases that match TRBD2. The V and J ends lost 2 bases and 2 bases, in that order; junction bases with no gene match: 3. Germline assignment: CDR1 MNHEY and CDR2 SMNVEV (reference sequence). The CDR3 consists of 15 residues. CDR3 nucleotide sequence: TGTGCCAGCAGTTTAGGGCTAGCGGCCTACAATGAGCAGTTCTTC. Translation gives CASSLGLAAYNEQFF.

CDR3 protein: CASSLDGYRETQYF. The CDR3 coding sequence is TGTGCCAGCAGCCTCGACGGGTATCGGGAGACCCAGTACTTC. This chain joins TRBV5-4 and TRBJ2-5, with D hard to call. The CDR3 totals 14 residues. Germline values: CDR1 SGHNT, CDR2 YYREEE (reference sequence). The V end lost 4 bases, the J end lost 5 bases, and 15 bases lay between the germline ends.

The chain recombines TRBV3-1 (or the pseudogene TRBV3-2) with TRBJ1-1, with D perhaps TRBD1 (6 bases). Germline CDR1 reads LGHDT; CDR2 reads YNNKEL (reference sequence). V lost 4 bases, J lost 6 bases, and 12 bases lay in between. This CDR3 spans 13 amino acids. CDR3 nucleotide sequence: TGTGCCAGCAGCCCAGGGGTAGTCGCTGAAGCTTTCTTT. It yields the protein CASSPGVVAEAFF.

The CDR3 region has the DNA TGTGCCAGCAGTGCCCGACTAGCGGGGCCCTACAATGAGCAGTTCTTC. Translated: CASSARLAGPYNEQFF. The V call is TRBV25-1, the J call TRBJ2-1; 11 bases are a match to TRBD2. V dropped 4 bases and J dropped 2; count of bases not matched to a gene: 4. The CDR3 has 16 residues. Germline CDR1 is MGHDK and CDR2 is SYGVNS.